This T cell receptor (beta chain) was identified in a study of Graves' ophthalmopathy and Graves' hyperthyroidism. Whole-study findings and limits: Thyroid clonotypes that were expanded above 0.001 frequency mostly also appeared in blood.

RNA transcripts provided the template for amplifying TCR beta CDR3 regions. HTBI-primed RT-PCR formed the first round, and a multiplex PCR formed the second. From the multiplex PCR reads, TCRdb called clonotypes with MiXCR, one entry per CDR3 protein. Among hundreds of thousands of distinct CDR3 sequences listed, approximately 21% were seen once. This clonotype appeared many times. Its antigen remains unidentified. Germline V gives CDR1 SGHRS, CDR2 YFSETQ. This CDR3 has 15 amino acids. The V and J ends lost 1 base and 0 bases respectively, with 8 bases between them. Hyperthyroidism patients were newly diagnosed, under 2 months' duration, aged 18 to 65. Orbital computed tomography, together with clinical symptoms, serum thyroxine, TRAb and thyroid ultrasound, was used for diagnosis.

The sample comprised peripheral blood. The J gene is TRBJ1-3, the V gene TRBV5-1, with D tentatively TRBD1 (5 bases). This receptor was identified in a young woman with stable Graves' hyperthyroidism. Some clones in this sample may be carry-over from other donors' samples. The CDR3 sequence is CASSLQGNSGNTIYF. The CDR3 DNA sequence: TGCGCCAGCAGCTTGCAGGGCAACTCTGGAAACACCATATATTTT.